The next 32 T cell receptor beta chains were all read from a single sample in a study of circulating and synovial CD4+ cells in juvenile arthritis. Clones were sequenced by immunoSEQ multiplex PCR, and TCRdb holds only the in-frame ones, with some missing. The data hold tens of thousands of clones, with around 95% observed a single time. Sequencing was done on a sample of CD4+ T cells from blood. The receptors stem from a human donor with juvenile idiopathic arthritis.

The chain combines TRBV2 with TRBJ1-1, with D tentatively TRBD1 (5 bases). Trimming removed 4 bases from V and 0 bases from J, with 9 bases in between. The CDR3 has 14 amino acids. Germline V gene data show CDR1 as SNHLY and CDR2 as FYNNEI. DNA of the CDR3: TGTGCCAGCAGTGTCGACAGATTGAACACTGAAGCTTTCTTT. Translating it yields CASSVDRLNTEAFF.

The V and J genes are TRBV4-1 and TRBJ2-3; maybe TRBD1 (5 bases). The CDR3 consists of 18 residues. Germline V gene data show CDR1 as MGHRA and CDR2 as YSYEKL. V was shortened by 0 bases and J by 2 bases, with 18 bases between the two germline ends. The CDR3 bases are TGCGCCAGCAGCCAAGAAGTAGGTCCACAGGTTTACACAGATACGCAGTATTTT. This translates into CASSQEVGPQVYTDTQYF.

The chain employs TRBV30 and TRBJ2-7; 8 bases are shared with TRBD1. Germline values: CDR1 GTSNPN, CDR2 SVGIG (reference sequence). Germline trimming cut 0 bases from V and 4 bases from J; bases unmatched to any gene: 8. The CDR3 sequence is 15 residues long. The CDR3 reads CAWSVGQGGRYEQYF. The DNA for the CDR3 is TGTGCCTGGAGTGTCGGACAGGGTGGGAGATACGAGCAGTACTTC.

V and J are TRBV20-1 and TRBJ2-3; D gene unclear. The CDR3 runs to 10 residues. Germline lookup yields CDR1 DFQATT and CDR2 SNEGSKA (reference sequence). V lost 4 bases to trimming and J lost 5 bases, with 4 bases between them. The DNA of the CDR3 is TGCAGTGCTACCATAGATACGCAGTATTTT. It codes for CSATIDTQYF.

The chain combines TRBV19 with TRBJ1-5, with D hard to call. This CDR3 is built from 15 residues. The V and J ends lost 4 bases and 0 bases respectively, with 10 bases between them. Per the germline V gene, CDR1 is LNHDA and CDR2 is SQIVND (reference sequence). The CDR3 here is CASSTSSGSNQPQHF. The DNA of the CDR3 is TGTGCCAGTAGTACGAGCTCGGGTAGCAATCAGCCCCAGCATTTT. Drawing the rest from reference TRBV19 and TRBJ1-5, the complete variable domain is DGGITQSPKYLFRKEGQNVTLSCEQNLNHDAMYWYRQDPGQGLRLIYYSQIVNDFQKGDIAEGYSVSREKKESFPLTVTSAQKNPTAFYLCASSTSSGSNQPQHFGDGTRLSIL.

This chain links TRBV6-6 with TRBJ2-3; 8 positions agree with TRBD2. This CDR3 is built from 14 residues. Germline V gene data show CDR1 as MNHNY and CDR2 as SVGAGI (reference sequence). V was pared by 5 bases and J by 3 bases, with 4 bases of the junction left unmatched. CDR3 DNA sequence: TGTGCCAGCAGTCCTCGGGGGGGGACAGATACGCAGTATTTT. Protein product: CASSPRGGTDTQYF.

This clone was seen a handful of times. The chain recombines TRBV5-8 with TRBJ1-4; D is perhaps TRBD1 (6 bases). The V gene's germline CDR1 is SGHTS and CDR2 YDEGEE. This CDR3 contains 14 residues. The germline V and J ends were trimmed by 4 bases and 9 bases, with 16 bases remaining between them. The CDR3 region is CASSPRQTGKKLFF. DNA for the CDR3: TGTGCCAGCAGCCCCCGGCAAACAGGGAAAAAACTGTTTTTT.

The chain carries TRBV6-5 and TRBJ2-7; possible D gene TRBD2, 6 bases. The germline CDR1 and CDR2 sequences are MNHEY and SVGAGI. V lost 2 bases, J lost 7 bases, and 6 bases lay in between. This CDR3 has 11 residues. The CDR3 DNA sequence: TGTGCCAGCAGTTACCGGGGGGAGCAGTACTTC. It translates to CASSYRGEQYF.

The chain joins TRBV25-1 to TRBJ2-5; D perhaps matches TRBD1 (5 bases). Germline CDR1 and CDR2: MGHDK and SYGVNS. This CDR3 has 15 residues. The V end lost 3 bases, the J end lost 2 bases, and 13 bases lay between the germline ends. CDR3 in amino acids: CASSDRRTRQETQYF. The CDR3, as DNA: TGTGCCAGCAGTGATCGACGGACAAGGCAAGAGACCCAGTACTTC. Drawing the rest from reference TRBV25-1 and TRBJ2-5, the complete variable domain is EADIYQTPRYLVIGTGKKITLECSQTMGHDKMYWYQQDPGMELHLIHYSYGVNSTEKGDLSSESTVSRIRTEHFPLTLESARPSHTSQYLCASSDRRTRQETQYFGPGTRLLVL.

The V call is TRBV30, the J call TRBJ1-5, with D possibly TRBD1 on 5 matching bases. V lost 5 bases and J lost 0, with 8 bases in between. The CDR3 totals 13 residues. From germline, CDR1 is GTSNPN and CDR2 SVGIG (reference sequence). In DNA form, the CDR3 reads TGTGCCTGGGGAGGGGCTAGCAATCAGCCCCAGCATTTT. Translated: CAWGGASNQPQHF.

The CDR3 sequence is CASLRDSNNYGYTF. The CDR3 coding sequence is TGTGCCAGCCTCCGGGACAGCAATAACTATGGCTACACCTTC. The V and J genes are TRBV28 and TRBJ1-2, with 7 positions matching TRBD1. Trimming at V came to 8 bases and at J to 1 base, leaving 7 bases not matched to a gene. CDR1 is MDHEN and CDR2 is SYDVKM in the germline V gene. This CDR3 has 14 amino acids.

This clone was found a few times. V gene TRBV14 combines with J gene TRBJ2-2; D is possibly TRBD2 (5 bases). Germline V gene lookup returns CDR1 SGHDN and CDR2 FVKESK. CDR3 size: 12 residues. V was clipped by 3 bases and J by 9 bases, with 8 bases between them. The CDR3 sequence: CASSQAGRELFF. For the CDR3, the DNA is TGTGCCAGCAGCCAGGCGGGTCGGGAGCTGTTTTTT.

The chain recombines TRBV4-1 with TRBJ2-3, with 9 bases aligning to TRBD2. The CDR3 loop spans 16 amino acids. J lost 1 base, V lost 0 bases, and 2 bases had no gene match. Germline loops: CDR1 MGHRA, CDR2 YSYEKL. The CDR3 reads CASSQDPSGGTDTQYF. The CDR3 DNA reads TGCGCCAGCAGCCAAGACCCTAGCGGGGGCACAGATACGCAGTATTTT.

This chain uses TRBV28 with TRBJ2-7; 8 bases agree with TRBD2. V lost 10 bases and J lost 7; bases outside the gene matches: 15. Germline CDR1 MDHEN, CDR2 SYDVKM. The CDR3 extends over 14 amino acids. CDR3 in DNA: TGTGCCATCGAGACGGGAGGGCCACAACGGGAGCAGTACTTC. This gives the protein CAIETGGPQREQYF.

V gene TRBV28 combines with J gene TRBJ1-5; D call uncertain. Deletions cut 1 base from V and 1 base from J, with 11 bases between. CDR1 MDHEN and CDR2 SYDVKM come from the germline V gene. CDR3 length: 16 amino acids. The CDR3 DNA sequence: TGTGCCAGCAGTTTATTCCGGGGTAGGAGCAATCAGCCCCAGCATTTT. Amino acid sequence: CASSLFRGRSNQPQHF.

The chain joins TRBV5-4 to TRBJ2-7; a possible D gene is TRBD1 (5 bases). The germline V and J ends were trimmed by 5 bases and 5 bases, with 20 bases remaining between them. The CDR3 contains 15 residues. Germline V gives CDR1 SGHNT, CDR2 YYREEE (reference sequence). The DNA of the CDR3 is TGTGCCAGCAGTTCTAGACAGAACCCGTCCCACGAGCAGTACTTC. As protein: CASSSRQNPSHEQYF.

This clone has just one count. The gene calls are TRBV6-5 and TRBJ2-7; the match to TRBD2 covers 8 bases. The CDR3 consists of 13 residues. Germline V gene lookup returns CDR1 MNHEY and CDR2 SVGAGI. J was trimmed by 2 bases and V by 10 bases; bases with no gene match: 7. CDR3 sequence reads: CAIGTRITYEQYF. The DNA for the CDR3 is TGTGCCATCGGGACTAGGATTACCTACGAGCAGTACTTC.

The chain carries TRBV6-1 and TRBJ1-2, with 7 nucleotides matching TRBD1. Trimming cost V 7 bases and J 8 bases; bases outside gene matches: 4. The CDR3 loop spans 11 amino acids. CDR1 and CDR2 from the germline V gene are MNHNS and SASEGT. DNA of the CDR3: TGTGCCAGCAAGGCAGGGGGAGGCTACACCTTC. Translation: CASKAGGGYTF.

This chain connects TRBV14 to TRBJ2-1, with TRBD2 matching 7 bases. This CDR3 contains 14 residues. Germline values: CDR1 SGHDN, CDR2 FVKESK. Trimming cost V 0 bases and J 13 bases; bases outside gene matches: 9. The CDR3 loop reads CASSQDRLARVQFF. The CDR3 bases are TGTGCCAGCAGCCAAGATCGACTAGCTCGTGTACAGTTCTTC.

The CDR3, as DNA: TGTGCCAGCTCCCAGGGCGGGGTCGTAGAGACCCAGTACTTC. Translating gives CASSQGGVVETQYF. This chain connects TRBV28 to TRBJ2-5, with D perhaps matching TRBD2 (6 bases). The CDR3 is 14 residues long. Deletions cut 8 bases from V and 4 bases from J, with 17 bases between. In germline, CDR1 is MDHEN, CDR2 SYDVKM.

The chain has TRBV30 and TRBJ2-5; 11 positions match TRBD2. V shed 7 bases, J shed 4 bases, and the junction held 5 bases outside the gene matches. CDR3 length equals 13 residues. CDR1 and CDR2 from the germline V gene are GTSNPN and SVGIG (reference sequence). As DNA, the CDR3 is TGTGCCTTTAGCGGGGGGGCCCCAGAGACCCAGTACTTC. Protein product: CAFSGGAPETQYF. Combining the CDR3 with reference TRBV30 and TRBJ2-5 gives the whole variable domain SQTIHQWPATLVQPVGSPLSLECTVEGTSNPNLYWYRQAAGRGLQLLFYSVGIGQISSEVPQNLSASRPQDRQFILSSKKLLLSDSGFYLCAFSGGAPETQYFGPGTRLLVL.

The chain joins TRBV15 to TRBJ1-5; a possible D gene is TRBD1 (5 bases). The CDR3 has 16 residues. CDR1 is LNHNV, CDR2 YYDKDF, per germline (reference sequence). Trimming removed 0 bases from V and 5 bases from J, with 14 bases in between. CDR3 protein: CATSRDNGGEHQPQHF. The CDR3 nucleotides read TGTGCCACCAGCAGAGATAACGGGGGGGAGCATCAGCCCCAGCATTTT.

This rearrangement joins TRBV9 to TRBJ2-1; TRBD1 aligns across 8 bases. This CDR3 comprises 15 residues. Looked up from germline, CDR1 is SGDLS and CDR2 is YYNGEE. With 3 bases clipped from V and 2 bases from J, the junction kept 4 bases outside the gene matches. In DNA, the CDR3 is TGTGCCAGCAGCGCCGGACAGGGCCCCTACAATGAGCAGTTCTTC. Amino acids: CASSAGQGPYNEQFF.

The chain couples TRBV7-3 to TRBJ2-1, with 14 bases fitting TRBD2. V shed 5 bases and J 6 bases; nucleotides not matched to a gene: 9. Germline V lookup: CDR1 SGHTA, CDR2 FQGTGA. The CDR3 consists of 17 residues. Here the CDR3 reads CASSPVSGTSGSNEQFF. The CDR3 DNA reads TGTGCCAGCAGCCCCGTGAGCGGGACTAGCGGGAGCAATGAGCAGTTCTTC.

This sequence joins TRBV5-5 and TRBJ1-1, with a possible D match to TRBD1 (5 bases). The V gene's germline CDR1 is SGHKS and CDR2 YYEKEE (reference sequence). The length of the CDR3 is 13 residues. Between the trimmed V and J ends, which lost 5 bases and 6 bases, there was a span of 14 bases. CDR3: CASRGRVLPEAFF. The CDR3 DNA is TGTGCCAGCAGGGGCAGGGTTCTCCCTGAAGCTTTCTTT.

The chain employs TRBV6-4 and TRBJ2-2; 9 bases line up with TRBD2. This CDR3 contains 15 residues. V lost 5 bases, J lost 6 bases, and 7 bases stayed unmatched. Germline V gene sequence: CDR1 MRHNA, CDR2 SNTAGT. The CDR3 region is CASSSVASGAGELFF. The CDR3 nucleotides are TGTGCCAGCAGTTCAGTGGCTAGCGGGGCCGGGGAGCTGTTTTTT.

V usage is TRBV14 and J usage is TRBJ2-5; TRBD1 might be the D (5 bases). The CDR3 is 14 amino acids. Looked up from germline, CDR1 is SGHDN and CDR2 is FVKESK. Trimming took 4 bases from V and 4 from J, leaving 13 bases between them. Here the CDR3 reads CASSLGNRGETQYF. For the CDR3, the DNA is TGTGCCAGCAGCCTGGGAAATAGGGGAGAGACCCAGTACTTC.

The CDR3 region is CASSLGTGQSGDTQYF. The CDR3 nucleotides read TGTGCCAGCAGCTTGGGGACAGGGCAGTCCGGAGATACGCAGTATTTT. The V and J genes are TRBV7-8 and TRBJ2-3; 9 bases map to TRBD1. Germline loops: CDR1 SGHVS, CDR2 FQNEAQ. V lost 3 bases, J lost 5 bases, and 9 bases stayed unmatched. This CDR3 region has 16 residues. Looking up the rest from reference TRBV7-8 and TRBJ2-3 gives the full variable domain: GAGVSQSPRYKVAKRGQDVALRCDPISGHVSLFWYQQALGQGPEFLTYFQNEAQLDKSGLPSDRFFAERPEGSVSTLKIQRTQQEDSAVYLCASSLGTGQSGDTQYFGPGTRLTVL.

V and J are TRBV5-1 and TRBJ2-1; TRBD1 agrees at 10 bases. From germline, CDR1 is SGHRS and CDR2 YFSETQ. The CDR3 length is 16 residues. The J segment lost 8 bases and the V segment lost 0 bases, leaving 8 bases of the junction unmatched. Written as DNA, the CDR3 is TGCGCCAGCAGCTTGGGGGGGACAGGGGATTGGCATGAGCAGTTCTTC. It yields the protein CASSLGGTGDWHEQFF.

In its sample, this clone was seen once. The V and J genes are TRBV29-1 and TRBJ2-5; no clear D gene. From germline, CDR1 is SQVTM and CDR2 ANQGSEA. The CDR3 spans 13 residues. Trimming took 4 bases from V and 4 from J, leaving 13 bases between them. The CDR3: CSVAGIMLETQYF. For the CDR3, the DNA is TGCAGCGTTGCCGGTATAATGTTAGAGACCCAGTACTTC. The full variable domain, rest sourced from reference TRBV29-1 and TRBJ2-5, is SAVISQKPSRDICQRGTSLTIQCQVDSQVTMMFWYRQQPGQSLTLIATANQGSEATYESGFVIDKFPISRPNLTFSTLTVSNMSPEDSSIYLCSVAGIMLETQYFGPGTRLLVL.

The chain is built from TRBV2 and TRBJ2-2; no clear D. The germline V gene has CDR1 SNHLY and CDR2 FYNNEI. CDR3 length: 12 amino acids. The V end lost 4 bases, the J end lost 7 bases, and 7 bases lay between the germline ends. As DNA, the CDR3 is TGTGCCAGCAGTGGCCCCGGCGGGGAGCTGTTTTTT. Its translation is CASSGPGGELFF.

This chain uses TRBV5-6 with TRBJ2-7; the match to TRBD1 covers 8 bases. V was clipped by 4 bases and J by 2 bases; unmatched bases: 5. The CDR3 consists of 14 residues. Germline V gene sequence: CDR1 SGHDT, CDR2 YYEEEE. The CDR3 DNA follows: TGTGCCAGCAGCAAATCGGGACAGGCCTACGAGCAGTACTTC. This codes for CASSKSGQAYEQYF.